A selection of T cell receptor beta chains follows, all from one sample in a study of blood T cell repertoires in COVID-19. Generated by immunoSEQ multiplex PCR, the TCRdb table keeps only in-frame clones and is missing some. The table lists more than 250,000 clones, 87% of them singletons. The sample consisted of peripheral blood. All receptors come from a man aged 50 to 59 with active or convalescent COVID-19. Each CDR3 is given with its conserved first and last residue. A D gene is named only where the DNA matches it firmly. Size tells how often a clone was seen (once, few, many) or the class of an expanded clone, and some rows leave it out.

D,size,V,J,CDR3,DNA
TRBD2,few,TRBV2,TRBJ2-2,CASSPGGLGLAGGNTGELFF,TGTGCCAGCAGCCCAGGGGGTTTGGGACTAGCGGGAGGAAACACCGGGGAGCTGTTTTTT
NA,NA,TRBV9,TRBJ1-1,CASSANQGRGTEAFF,TGTGCCAGCAGCGCAAACCAGGGGAGAGGGACTGAAGCTTTCTTT
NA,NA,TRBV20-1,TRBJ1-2,CSSGHGYTF,TGCAGTTCAGGGCACGGCTACACCTTC
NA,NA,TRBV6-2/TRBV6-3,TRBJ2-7,CASSYQGAQYSEQYF,TGTGCCAGCAGTTACCAAGGGGCCCAGTATTCCGAGCAGTACTTC
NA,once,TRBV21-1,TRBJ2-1,CATASGGIENEQFF,TGTGCCACCGCCTCAGGGGGAATAGAGAATGAGCAGTTCTTC
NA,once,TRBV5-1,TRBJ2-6,CASSSHRTGANVLTF,TGCGCCAGCAGCTCACACAGGACTGGGGCCAACGTCCTGACTTTC
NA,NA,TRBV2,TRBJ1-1,CASSPGFNTEAFF,TGTGCCAGCAGCCCAGGGTTTAACACTGAAGCTTTCTTT
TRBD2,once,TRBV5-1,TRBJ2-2,CASSRGLAGTVGELFF,TGCGCCAGCAGCAGGGGACTAGCGGGAACGGTCGGGGAGCTGTTTTTT
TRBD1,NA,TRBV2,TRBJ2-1,CASAKGQAYNEQFF,TGTGCCAGTGCTAAGGGACAGGCATACAATGAGCAGTTCTTC
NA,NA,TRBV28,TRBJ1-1,CASSYTGYTEAFF,TGTGCCAGCAGTTACACAGGGTACACTGAAGCTTTCTTT
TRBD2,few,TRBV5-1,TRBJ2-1,CASSPSSGGYNEQFF,TGCGCCAGCAGCCCGAGTAGCGGGGGATACAATGAGCAGTTCTTC
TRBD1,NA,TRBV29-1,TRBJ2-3,CSISPGQGPDTQYF,TGCAGCATATCTCCGGGACAGGGTCCAGATACGCAGTATTTT
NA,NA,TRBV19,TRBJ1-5,CASSIVAGVLPKPQHF,TGTGCCAGTAGTATAGTGGCAGGGGTGCTGCCGAAGCCCCAGCATTTT
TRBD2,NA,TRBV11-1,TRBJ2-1,CASSLLAGAYNEQFF,TGTGCCAGCAGCTTACTAGCGGGAGCCTACAATGAGCAGTTCTTC
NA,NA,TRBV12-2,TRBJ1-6,CASRLVREGPPLHF,TGTGCAAGTCGCTTAGTCAGGGAGGGTCCACCCCTCCACTTT
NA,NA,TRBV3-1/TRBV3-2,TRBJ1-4,CASSHAYFNEKLFF,TGTGCCAGCAGCCATGCGTATTTTAATGAAAAACTGTTTTTT
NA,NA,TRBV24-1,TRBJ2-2,CATSDLRVGSDAGELFF,TGTGCCACCAGTGATTTGCGAGTGGGCTCGGATGCCGGGGAGCTGTTTTTT
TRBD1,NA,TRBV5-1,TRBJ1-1,CASSLGQGSTEAFF,TGCGCCAGCAGCTTGGGACAGGGTAGCACTGAAGCTTTCTTT
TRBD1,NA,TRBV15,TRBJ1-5,CATSLGQGPYQPQHF,TGTGCCACCAGCCTCGGACAGGGGCCCTATCAGCCCCAGCATTTT
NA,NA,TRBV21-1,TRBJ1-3,CASSPWARFLLGNTIYF,TGTGCCAGCAGCCCATGGGCTCGTTTCCTTTTAGGAAACACCATATATTTT
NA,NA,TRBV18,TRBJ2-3,CASSPSQGSSTDTQYF,TGTGCCAGCTCACCCTCTCAGGGCTCTAGCACAGATACGCAGTATTTT
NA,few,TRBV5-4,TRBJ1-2,CASSLTDPIYGYTF,TGTGCCAGCAGCTTGACAGATCCCATCTATGGCTACACCTTC
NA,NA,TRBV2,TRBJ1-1,CASSVLGGDTEAFF,TGTGCCAGCAGTGTCCTCGGGGGAGACACTGAAGCTTTCTTT
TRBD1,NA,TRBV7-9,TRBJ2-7,CASSRTGGSYEQYF,TGTGCCAGCAGCCGGACAGGGGGCTCCTACGAGCAGTACTTC
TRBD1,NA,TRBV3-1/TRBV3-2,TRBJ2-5,CASSFRTGGAETQYF,TGTGCCAGCAGTTTTAGGACAGGGGGCGCGGAGACCCAGTACTTC
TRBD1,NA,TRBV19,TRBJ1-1,CASSDLTGGGAEAFF,TGTGCCAGTAGCGACCTCACAGGGGGCGGCGCTGAAGCTTTCTTT
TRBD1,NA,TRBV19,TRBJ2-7,CASSMTTGTGGYEQYF,TGTGCCAGTAGTATGACAACCGGGACAGGGGGCTACGAGCAGTACTTC
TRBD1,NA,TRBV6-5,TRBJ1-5,CASSIGQEAPQHF,TGTGCCAGCAGCATCGGACAGGAGGCCCCCCAGCATTTT
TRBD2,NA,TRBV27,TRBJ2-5,CASSFSGRLGTQYF,TGTGCCAGCAGTTTCAGCGGGAGGCTGGGGACCCAGTACTTC
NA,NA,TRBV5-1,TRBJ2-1,CASSLERGDYNEQFF,TGCGCCAGCAGCTTGGAACGGGGAGACTACAATGAGCAGTTCTTC
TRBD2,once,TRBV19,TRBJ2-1,CASSMTAGGTLEQFF,TGTGCCAGTAGTATGACAGCGGGAGGTACCCTTGAGCAGTTCTTC
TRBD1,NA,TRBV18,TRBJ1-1,CASSVNRGDTEAFF,TGTGCCAGCTCAGTTAACAGGGGTGACACTGAAGCTTTCTTT
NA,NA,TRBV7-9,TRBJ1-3,CASRFVQGDTIYF,TGTGCCAGCAGATTCGTCCAGGGTGACACCATATATTTT
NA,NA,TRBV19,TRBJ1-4,CASSIEGVRKLFF,TGTGCCAGTAGTATTGAGGGGGTAAGGAAACTGTTTTTT
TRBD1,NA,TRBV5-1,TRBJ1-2,CASSSETGPGYTF,TGCGCCAGCAGCTCCGAGACAGGGCCAGGCTACACCTTC
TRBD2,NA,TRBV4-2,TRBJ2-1,CASSQAGGTYNEQFF,TGTGCCAGCAGCCAAGCGGGGGGAACCTACAATGAGCAGTTCTTC
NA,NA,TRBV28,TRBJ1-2,CASSSLQGTGSYGYTF,TGTGCCAGCAGTTCCCTACAGGGAACCGGTAGCTATGGCTACACCTTC
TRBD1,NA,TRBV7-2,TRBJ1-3,CASSSDREGTIYF,TGTGCCAGCAGCTCGGACAGGGAGGGCACCATATATTTT
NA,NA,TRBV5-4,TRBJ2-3,CASSAASRSTDTQYF,TGTGCCAGCAGCGCCGCTAGCAGGTCCACAGATACGCAGTATTTT
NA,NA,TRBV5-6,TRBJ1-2,CASSLGVAGRSGYTF,TGTGCCAGCAGCTTGGGGGTAGCGGGCCGCAGCGGCTACACCTTC
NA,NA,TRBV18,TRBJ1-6,CASSPTGQTLYSPLHF,TGTGCCAGCTCACCAACCGGACAGACCCTATATTCACCCCTCCACTTT
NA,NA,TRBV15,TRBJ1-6,CATSRDRAGSPLHF,TGTGCCACCAGCAGAGACAGGGCTGGCTCACCCCTCCACTTT
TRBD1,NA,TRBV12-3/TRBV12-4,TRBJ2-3,CASSAQGSDTQYF,TGTGCCAGCAGTGCACAGGGGTCAGATACGCAGTATTTT
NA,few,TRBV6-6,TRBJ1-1,CASRVEGQEAFF,TGTGCCAGCAGAGTGGAGGGGCAAGAGGCTTTCTTT
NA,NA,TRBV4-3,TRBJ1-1,CASSQERIVGEAFF,TGCGCCAGCAGCCAAGAAAGGATCGTCGGGGAAGCTTTCTTT
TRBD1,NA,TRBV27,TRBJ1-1,CASSRQGLVTEAFF,TGTGCCAGCAGTAGACAGGGACTGGTCACTGAAGCTTTCTTT
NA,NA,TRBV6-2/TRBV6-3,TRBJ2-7,CASSYRGYEQYF,TGTGCCAGCAGTTACAGGGGTTACGAGCAGTACTTC
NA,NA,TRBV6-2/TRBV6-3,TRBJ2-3,CASSPVTATDTQYF,TGTGCCAGCAGCCCCGTTACAGCCACAGATACGCAGTATTTT
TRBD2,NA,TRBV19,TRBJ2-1,CASSIDGPGTSGYNEQFF,TGTGCCAGTAGTATAGATGGGCCAGGGACTAGCGGGTACAATGAGCAGTTCTTC
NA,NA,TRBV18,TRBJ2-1,CASSSIFEQFF,TGTGCCAGCTCATCCATTTTCGAGCAGTTCTTC
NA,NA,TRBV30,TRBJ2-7,CAWSAFVRDSSYEQYF,TGTGCCTGGAGTGCGTTTGTGAGGGATAGCTCCTACGAGCAGTACTTC
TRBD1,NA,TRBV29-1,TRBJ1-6,CSVVLTGRPYNSPLHF,TGCAGCGTTGTCTTGACAGGGCGCCCCTATAATTCACCCCTCCACTTT
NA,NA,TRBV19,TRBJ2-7,CASSSMERGSKEQYF,TGTGCCAGTAGTAGTATGGAAAGGGGTTCAAAGGAGCAGTACTTC
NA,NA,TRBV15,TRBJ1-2,CASGDGYGYTF,TGTGCCTCAGGTGACGGTTATGGCTACACCTTC
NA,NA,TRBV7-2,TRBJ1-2,CASSQGLRRSGYTF,TGTGCCAGCAGCCAAGGGTTGAGGAGGAGTGGCTACACCTTC
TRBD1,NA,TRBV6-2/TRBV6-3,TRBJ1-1,CASSRQGDPEAFF,TGTGCCAGCAGCCGACAGGGGGATCCTGAAGCTTTCTTT
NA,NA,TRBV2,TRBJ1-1,CASSPSLDGSTEAFF,TGTGCCAGCAGCCCATCTCTGGACGGGAGCACTGAAGCTTTCTTT